This is a list of T cell receptor beta chains from one sample in a study of blood T cell repertoires in COVID-19. Data came from immunoSEQ multiplex PCR; TCRdb stores just in-frame clones and leaves some out. In the table there are under 300,000 clones, over 70% of which are singletons. Sequenced sample: peripheral blood. The receptors were gathered from an elderly woman with acute or convalescent COVID-19. Both conserved end residues are part of each CDR3. Fields, in order: J gene, clone size, V gene, D gene, CDR3 DNA, CDR3 protein. The D gene is left open where the match is weak. Expanded clones are given a class, and other clones once, few, many or no size at all.

J: TRBJ1-4
size: NA
V: TRBV21-1
D: NA
DNA: TGTGCCAGCAGCAAAGGGCGGGCAACTAATGAAAAACTGTTTTTT
CDR3: CASSKGRATNEKLFF

J: TRBJ2-5
size: NA
V: TRBV7-8
D: TRBD1
DNA: TGTGCCAGCAGCCTACCGGGACAGAGAATGCCCCAAGAGACCCAGTACTTC
CDR3: CASSLPGQRMPQETQYF

J: TRBJ1-1
size: NA
V: TRBV30
D: NA
DNA: TGTGCCTGGAGAGCCTACGACAGTGTGAACACTGAAGCTTTCTTT
CDR3: CAWRAYDSVNTEAFF

J: TRBJ1-2
size: NA
V: TRBV2
D: TRBD1
DNA: TGTGCCAGCCAAGGGACAGGGGGCTTCTACACCTTC
CDR3: CASQGTGGFYTF

J: TRBJ2-2
size: NA
V: TRBV4-2
D: TRBD2
DNA: TGTGCCAGCAGCCAAGATCGACTAGCGGGAAGAGCCGGGGAGCTGTTTTTT
CDR3: CASSQDRLAGRAGELFF

J: TRBJ2-7
size: many
V: TRBV27
D: TRBD1
DNA: TGTGCCAGCAGTTTCACCGGGACAGGGGCCTACGAGCAGTACTTC
CDR3: CASSFTGTGAYEQYF

J: TRBJ1-2
size: NA
V: TRBV7-9
D: TRBD1
DNA: TGTGCCAGCAGCTTTCACGACAGGGTGGTATATGGCTACACCTTC
CDR3: CASSFHDRVVYGYTF

J: TRBJ2-1
size: NA
V: TRBV6-5
D: NA
DNA: TGTGCCAGCAACGGGGGTAGGGGCTACAATGAGCAGTTCTTC
CDR3: CASNGGRGYNEQFF

J: TRBJ2-2
size: few
V: TRBV9
D: TRBD1
DNA: TGTGCCAGCAGCGACCCGACAGGGGGGAGGACCGGGGAGCTGTTTTTT
CDR3: CASSDPTGGRTGELFF

J: TRBJ2-1
size: NA
V: TRBV3-1/TRBV3-2
D: TRBD2
DNA: TGTGCCAGCAGCCAGGATATAGCGGGAGGGCCTCAGAATGAGCAGTTCTTC
CDR3: CASSQDIAGGPQNEQFF

J: TRBJ1-5
size: NA
V: TRBV29-1
D: NA
DNA: TGCAGCGTTACCGAACAGGGTCAGCCCCAGCATTTT
CDR3: CSVTEQGQPQHF

J: TRBJ2-1
size: many
V: TRBV18
D: TRBD2
DNA: TGTGCCAGCTCACCATCAAGCCCGGGGGGGGATGAGCAGTTCTTC
CDR3: CASSPSSPGGDEQFF

J: TRBJ1-6
size: NA
V: TRBV28
D: NA
DNA: TGTGCCAGCTCCCAACGGGGGGGTTCACCCCTCCACTTT
CDR3: CASSQRGGSPLHF

J: TRBJ1-4
size: NA
V: TRBV4-3
D: NA
DNA: TGCGCCAGCAGCCAAGAGGAGTGGCAGGGCGGTGAAAAACTGTTTTTT
CDR3: CASSQEEWQGGEKLFF

J: TRBJ1-3
size: NA
V: TRBV11-2
D: NA
DNA: TGTGCCAGCAGCTTAGGAGGTAGAAACACCATATATTTT
CDR3: CASSLGGRNTIYF

J: TRBJ2-1
size: NA
V: TRBV19
D: TRBD2
DNA: TGTGCCAGTAGTTCCATTCCCCTGGGACTAGCGGCTTCCTACAATGAGCAGTTCTTC
CDR3: CASSSIPLGLAASYNEQFF

J: TRBJ2-1
size: few
V: TRBV11-3
D: NA
DNA: TGTGCCAGCAGCTTAGATTGGGGAGGGGGTAATGAGCAGTTCTTC
CDR3: CASSLDWGGGNEQFF

J: TRBJ1-2
size: NA
V: TRBV20-1
D: NA
DNA: TGCAGTGCTCGGCGGGGCGATGGCTACACCTTC
CDR3: CSARRGDGYTF

J: TRBJ2-5
size: NA
V: TRBV19
D: NA
DNA: TGTGCCAGTAGTATCGGCAGGGTGGAGACCCAGTACTTC
CDR3: CASSIGRVETQYF

J: TRBJ2-1
size: NA
V: TRBV4-3
D: NA
DNA: TGCGCCAGCAGCCACGACCTGTACAGGGCTCCGGATGAGCAGTTCTTC
CDR3: CASSHDLYRAPDEQFF

J: TRBJ2-7
size: NA
V: TRBV29-1
D: NA
DNA: TGCAGCGGCGGATCGGGATCCCATTACGAGCAGTACTTC
CDR3: CSGGSGSHYEQYF

J: TRBJ2-3
size: NA
V: TRBV5-1
D: NA
DNA: TGCGCCAGCAGCTCCAGGGGGGCCGCACCGGATACGCAGTATTTT
CDR3: CASSSRGAAPDTQYF

J: TRBJ1-1
size: NA
V: TRBV5-1
D: TRBD1
DNA: TGCGCCAGCAGCTTGACAGGGGGGAGGACTGAAGCTTTCTTT
CDR3: CASSLTGGRTEAFF

J: TRBJ2-7
size: NA
V: TRBV7-2
D: TRBD2
DNA: TGTGCCAGCAGCTTAGAGCCTAGCGGGACCGTAACCTCCTACGAGCAGTACTTC
CDR3: CASSLEPSGTVTSYEQYF

J: TRBJ1-1
size: NA
V: TRBV18
D: NA
DNA: TGTGCCAGCTCGCTCGGCGGGGACACTGAAGCTTTCTTT
CDR3: CASSLGGDTEAFF

J: TRBJ1-1
size: once
V: TRBV18
D: TRBD1
DNA: TGTGCCAGCTCACCTCAGGGGGACCTGATTGAAGCTTTCTTT
CDR3: CASSPQGDLIEAFF

J: TRBJ2-4
size: NA
V: TRBV30
D: TRBD2
DNA: TGTGCCTGGACAGCGGGAGGGCAAAACATTCAGTACTTC
CDR3: CAWTAGGQNIQYF

J: TRBJ1-2
size: NA
V: TRBV6-5
D: NA
DNA: TGTGCCAGCAGTTATAGTTGGGGGGACTATGGCTACACCTTC
CDR3: CASSYSWGDYGYTF

J: TRBJ1-1
size: once
V: TRBV7-3
D: NA
DNA: TGTGCCAGCAGCGCCGGGTTGAACACTGAAGCTTTCTTT
CDR3: CASSAGLNTEAFF

J: TRBJ2-7
size: NA
V: TRBV11-3
D: NA
DNA: TGTGCCAGCAGCTTAGCGATGAGGGTGACCAACTACGAGCAGTACTTC
CDR3: CASSLAMRVTNYEQYF

J: TRBJ2-2
size: once
V: TRBV5-4
D: NA
DNA: TGTGCCAGCAGCTTGCAGGGGCGAGACACCGGGGAGCTGTTTTTT
CDR3: CASSLQGRDTGELFF

J: TRBJ2-3
size: NA
V: TRBV2
D: NA
DNA: TGTGCCAGCAGTGAATGGCGGGATACGCAGTATTTT
CDR3: CASSEWRDTQYF

J: TRBJ1-2
size: NA
V: TRBV4-1
D: NA
DNA: TGCGCCAGCAGCCAAGGACCTCAGGCTAACTATGGCTACACCTTC
CDR3: CASSQGPQANYGYTF

J: TRBJ1-5
size: NA
V: TRBV5-6
D: TRBD1
DNA: TGTGCCAGCAGCTCCCTCGACAGGGGGCAGGATAGCAATCAGCCCCAGCATTTT
CDR3: CASSSLDRGQDSNQPQHF

J: TRBJ1-5
size: once
V: TRBV2
D: NA
DNA: TGTGCCAGCGGTACAGGGAGCAATCAGCCCCAGCATTTT
CDR3: CASGTGSNQPQHF

J: TRBJ2-3
size: NA
V: TRBV7-6
D: TRBD2
DNA: TGTGCCAGCAGCTCCCAAACTTTATCTAGCGGGGATAGCACAGATACGCAGTATTTT
CDR3: CASSSQTLSSGDSTDTQYF

J: TRBJ2-1
size: NA
V: TRBV4-1
D: TRBD2
DNA: TGCGCCAGCAGCCAAGATGGGCTAGCGGGAGGGCCGCGGCGGGACAATGAGCAGTTCTTC
CDR3: CASSQDGLAGGPRRDNEQFF

J: TRBJ1-2
size: NA
V: TRBV11-3
D: NA
DNA: TGTGCCAGCAGCTTAGGTAGGGCCTACAAGGCGGAGGATGGCTACACCTTC
CDR3: CASSLGRAYKAEDGYTF

J: TRBJ2-1
size: NA
V: TRBV7-9
D: NA
DNA: TGTGCCAGCAGCTTAGAAAACAATGCGGCTGGGCAGTTCTTC
CDR3: CASSLENNAAGQFF

J: TRBJ2-1
size: NA
V: TRBV6-5
D: NA
DNA: TGTGCCAGCACCGAACCCCGCAGGAATAGAGAGCAGTTCTTC
CDR3: CASTEPRRNREQFF

J: TRBJ2-7
size: NA
V: TRBV6-5
D: TRBD1
DNA: TGTGCCAGCAGCGTTGACAGGGCCGAGCAGTACTTC
CDR3: CASSVDRAEQYF

J: TRBJ1-1
size: NA
V: TRBV18
D: TRBD1
DNA: TGTGCCAGCTCGCCGACAGGGAGGACTGAAGCTTTCTTT
CDR3: CASSPTGRTEAFF

J: TRBJ1-4
size: NA
V: TRBV6-5
D: NA
DNA: TGTGCCAGCAGTACCCCGGCTGCAGGCGAAAAACTGTTTTTT
CDR3: CASSTPAAGEKLFF

J: TRBJ1-3
size: NA
V: TRBV7-9
D: NA
DNA: TGTGCCAGCGCGCGCTGGGGCTATTCTGGAAACACCATATATTTT
CDR3: CASARWGYSGNTIYF

J: TRBJ1-6
size: once
V: TRBV5-1
D: TRBD1
DNA: TGCGCCAGCAGCTTGGCCGGACAGGGGTATTCACCCCTCCACTTT
CDR3: CASSLAGQGYSPLHF